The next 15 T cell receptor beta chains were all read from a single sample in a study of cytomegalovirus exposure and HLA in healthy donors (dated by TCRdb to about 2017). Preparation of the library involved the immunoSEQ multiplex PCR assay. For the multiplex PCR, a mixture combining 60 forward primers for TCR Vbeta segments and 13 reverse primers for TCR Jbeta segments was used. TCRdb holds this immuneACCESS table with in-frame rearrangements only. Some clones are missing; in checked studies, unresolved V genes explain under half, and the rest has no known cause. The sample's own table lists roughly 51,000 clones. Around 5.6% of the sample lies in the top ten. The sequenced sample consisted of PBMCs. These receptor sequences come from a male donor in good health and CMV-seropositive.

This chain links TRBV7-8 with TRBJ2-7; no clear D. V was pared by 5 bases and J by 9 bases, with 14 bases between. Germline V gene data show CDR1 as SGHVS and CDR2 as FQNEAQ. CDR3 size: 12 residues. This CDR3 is CASSGRWAPQYF. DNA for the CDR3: TGTGCCAGCAGCGGCCGGTGGGCCCCGCAGTACTTC. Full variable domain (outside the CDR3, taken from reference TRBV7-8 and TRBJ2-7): GAGVSQSPRYKVAKRGQDVALRCDPISGHVSLFWYQQALGQGPEFLTYFQNEAQLDKSGLPSDRFFAERPEGSVSTLKIQRTQQEDSAVYLCASSGRWAPQYFGPGTRLTVT.

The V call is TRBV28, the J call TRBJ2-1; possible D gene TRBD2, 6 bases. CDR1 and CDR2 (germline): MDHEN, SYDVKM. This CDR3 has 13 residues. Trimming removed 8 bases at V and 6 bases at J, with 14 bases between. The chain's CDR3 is CASGTGETNEQFF. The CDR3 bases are TGTGCCAGCGGGACTGGGGAAACCAATGAGCAGTTCTTC.

CDR3 amino acids: CAWSSSGGGETQYF. Here the CDR3 DNA reads TGTGCCTGGAGTTCTAGCGGGGGGGGAGAGACCCAGTACTTC. The chain carries TRBV30 and TRBJ2-5, with 12 bases identical to TRBD2. The J segment lost 4 bases and the V segment lost 2 bases, leaving 2 bases of the junction unmatched. This CDR3 spans 14 amino acids. The germline V gene encodes CDR1 GTSNPN and CDR2 SVGIG (reference sequence). Full variable domain (rest looked up from reference TRBV30 and TRBJ2-5): SQTIHQWPATLVQPVGSPLSLECTVEGTSNPNLYWYRQAAGRGLQLLFYSVGIGQISSEVPQNLSASRPQDRQFILSSKKLLLSDSGFYLCAWSSSGGGETQYFGPGTRLLVL.

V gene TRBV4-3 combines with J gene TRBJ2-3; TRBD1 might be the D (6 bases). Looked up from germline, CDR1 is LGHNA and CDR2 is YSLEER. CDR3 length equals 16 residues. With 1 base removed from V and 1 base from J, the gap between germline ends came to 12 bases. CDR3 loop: CASSQGTGRGTDTQYF. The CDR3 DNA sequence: TGCGCCAGCAGCCAAGGAACAGGGAGAGGCACAGATACGCAGTATTTT.

The CDR3 spells CAISGTGANYGYTF. The CDR3 DNA follows: TGTGCCATCAGTGGGACAGGGGCCAACTATGGCTACACCTTC. The chain joins TRBV10-3 to TRBJ1-2, with 9 bases aligning to TRBD1. With V trimmed by 4 bases and J by 2 bases, 2 bases remained unmatched. The CDR3 is made up of 14 amino acids. CDR1 ENHRY and CDR2 SYGVKD come from the germline V gene.

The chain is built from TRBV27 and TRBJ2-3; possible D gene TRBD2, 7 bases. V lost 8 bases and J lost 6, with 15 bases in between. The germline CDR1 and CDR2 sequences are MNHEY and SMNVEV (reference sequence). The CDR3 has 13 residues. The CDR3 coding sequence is TGTGCCAGCGGGTGGGGGGGGGCGGATACGCAGTATTTT. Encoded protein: CASGWGGADTQYF.

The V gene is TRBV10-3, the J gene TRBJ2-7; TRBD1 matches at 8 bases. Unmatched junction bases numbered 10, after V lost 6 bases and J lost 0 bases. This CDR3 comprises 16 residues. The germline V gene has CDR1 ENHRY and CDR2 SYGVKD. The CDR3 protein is CAIRNSDRVASYEQYF. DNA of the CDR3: TGTGCCATCAGGAACTCGGACAGGGTGGCCTCCTACGAGCAGTACTTC.

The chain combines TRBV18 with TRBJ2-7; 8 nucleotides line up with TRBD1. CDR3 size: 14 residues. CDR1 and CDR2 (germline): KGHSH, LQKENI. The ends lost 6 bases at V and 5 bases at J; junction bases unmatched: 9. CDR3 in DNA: TGTGCCAGCTCTTTGGGACAGGTCAGGGACGAGCAGTACTTC. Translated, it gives CASSLGQVRDEQYF.

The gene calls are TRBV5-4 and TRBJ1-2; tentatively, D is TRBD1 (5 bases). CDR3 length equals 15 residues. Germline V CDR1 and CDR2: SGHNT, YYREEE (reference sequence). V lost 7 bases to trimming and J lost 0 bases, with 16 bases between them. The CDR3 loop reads CASGMGQDPNYGYTF. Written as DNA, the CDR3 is TGTGCCAGCGGGATGGGGCAGGATCCTAACTATGGCTACACCTTC.

The CDR3 bases are TGTGCCAGCAGTTACTCGAACGGGTATGGCTACACCTTC. Its protein product is CASSYSNGYGYTF. The gene calls are TRBV6-5 and TRBJ1-2; D remains ambiguous. The CDR3 is 13 residues long. Germline V lookup: CDR1 MNHEY, CDR2 SVGAGI. Trimming removed 0 bases from V and 5 bases from J, with 7 bases in between.

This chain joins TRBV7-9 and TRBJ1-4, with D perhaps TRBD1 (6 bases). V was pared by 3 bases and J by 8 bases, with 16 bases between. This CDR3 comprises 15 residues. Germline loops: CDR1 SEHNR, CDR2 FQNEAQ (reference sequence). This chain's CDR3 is CASSFSQGINEKLFF. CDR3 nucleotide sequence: TGTGCCAGCAGCTTTTCTCAGGGGATTAACGAAAAACTGTTTTTT.

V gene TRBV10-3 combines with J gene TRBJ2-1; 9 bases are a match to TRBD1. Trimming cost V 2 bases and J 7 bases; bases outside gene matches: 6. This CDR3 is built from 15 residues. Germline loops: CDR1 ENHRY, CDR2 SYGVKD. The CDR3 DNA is TGTGCCATCAGTGAGCCGGACAGGGGCATGAATGAGCAGTTCTTC. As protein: CAISEPDRGMNEQFF.

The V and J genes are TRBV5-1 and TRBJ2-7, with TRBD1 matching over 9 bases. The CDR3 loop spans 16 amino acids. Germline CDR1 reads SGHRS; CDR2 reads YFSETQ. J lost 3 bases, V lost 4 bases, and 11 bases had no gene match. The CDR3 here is CASSEKPGQGFYEQYF. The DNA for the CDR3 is TGCGCCAGCAGCGAAAAACCGGGACAGGGCTTCTACGAGCAGTACTTC.

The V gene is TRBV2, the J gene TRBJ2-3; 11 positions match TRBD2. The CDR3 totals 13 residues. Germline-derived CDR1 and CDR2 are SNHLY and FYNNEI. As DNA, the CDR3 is TGTGCTTTCACTAGCGGGGGCGGGGATACGCAGTATTTT. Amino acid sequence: CAFTSGGGDTQYF.

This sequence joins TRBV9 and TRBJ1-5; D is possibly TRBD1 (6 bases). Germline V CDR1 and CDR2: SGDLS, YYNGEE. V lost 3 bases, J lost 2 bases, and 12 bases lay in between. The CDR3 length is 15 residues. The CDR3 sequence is CASSGGGGRNQPQHF. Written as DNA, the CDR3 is TGTGCCAGCAGCGGGGGGGGCGGGCGCAATCAGCCCCAGCATTTT.